A few counts support the clone carrying this T cell receptor (beta chain). Antigen specificity is unknown. The source of the sample is a study of lymphopenia after photon versus proton radiotherapy. Study observations and caveats: Only patients who died were analyzed for survival; proton advantage is unproven. Post-nadir diversity loss with photons came from oligoclonal expansion, particularly CD8+ Temra cells.

The table came from immunoSEQ multiplex PCR; TCRdb's copy has only in-frame clones and leaves some out. The sample holds about 12,000 clones, about 90% seen once. The specimen was peripheral blood, collected from a patient treated with proton-based radiotherapy. The TCR was taken from a man in his sixties with pancreatic cancer.

The CDR3 region is CAWSGALGARTF. DNA for the CDR3: TGTGCCTGGAGCGGTGCTCTGGGGGCGAGGACCTTC. V usage is TRBV30 and J usage is TRBJ1-2; D perhaps matches TRBD1 (6 bases). In germline, CDR1 is GTSNPN, CDR2 SVGIG (reference sequence). V gave up 3 bases and J gave up 14 bases, with 19 bases separating them. The CDR3 is 12 amino acids.